The source of this T cell receptor (beta chain) is a study of cytomegalovirus exposure and HLA in healthy donors. Vbeta (60) and Jbeta (13) primers were used in the PCR. Profiled with immunoSEQ multiplex PCR; TCRdb holds only in-frame clones, not every one. The table records approximately 130,000 clones, 87% of them present only once. CDR1 and CDR2 from the germline V gene are SGHTA and FQGNSA. The CDR3 runs 14 residues. V lost 4 bases, J lost 2 bases, and 11 bases lay in between. The TCR was taken from a young woman in good health and CMV-seronegative. Sequencing used PBMCs. The chain joins TRBV7-2 to TRBJ1-2, with D uncertain. The CDR3 DNA sequence: TGTGCCAGCAGCTGGGGAGCTACGAACTATGGCTACACCTTC. Translated, it gives CASSWGATNYGYTF.